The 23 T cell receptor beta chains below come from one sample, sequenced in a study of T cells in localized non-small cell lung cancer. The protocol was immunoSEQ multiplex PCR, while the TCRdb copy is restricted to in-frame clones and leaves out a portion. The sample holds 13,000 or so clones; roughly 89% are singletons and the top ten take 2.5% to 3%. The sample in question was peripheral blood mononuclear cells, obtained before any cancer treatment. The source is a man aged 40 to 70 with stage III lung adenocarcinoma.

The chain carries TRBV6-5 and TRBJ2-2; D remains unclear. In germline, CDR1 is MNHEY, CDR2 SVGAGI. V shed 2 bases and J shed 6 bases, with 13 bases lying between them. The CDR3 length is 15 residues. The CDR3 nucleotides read TGTGCCAGCAGTTACGCCACTTTTGGGGCCGGGGAGCTGTTTTTT. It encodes CASSYATFGAGELFF.

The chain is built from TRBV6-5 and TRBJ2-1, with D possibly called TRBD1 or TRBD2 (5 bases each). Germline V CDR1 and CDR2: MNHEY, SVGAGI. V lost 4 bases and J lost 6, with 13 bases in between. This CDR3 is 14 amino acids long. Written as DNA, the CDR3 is TGTGCCAGCAGTTCAAGAGGGGTGGGCAATGAGCAGTTCTTC. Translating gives CASSSRGVGNEQFF.

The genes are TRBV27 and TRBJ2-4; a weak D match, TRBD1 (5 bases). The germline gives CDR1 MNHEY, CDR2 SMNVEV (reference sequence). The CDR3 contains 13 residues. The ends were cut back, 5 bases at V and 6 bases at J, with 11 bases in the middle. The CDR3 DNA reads TGTGCCAGCAGTACCGACAGCACAAACATTCAGTACTTC. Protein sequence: CASSTDSTNIQYF.

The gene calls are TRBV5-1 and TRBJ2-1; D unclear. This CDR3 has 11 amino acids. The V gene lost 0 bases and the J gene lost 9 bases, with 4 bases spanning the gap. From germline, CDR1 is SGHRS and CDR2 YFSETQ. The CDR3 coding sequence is TGCGCCAGCAGCTTGGAGGGTGAGCAGTTCTTC. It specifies CASSLEGEQFF.

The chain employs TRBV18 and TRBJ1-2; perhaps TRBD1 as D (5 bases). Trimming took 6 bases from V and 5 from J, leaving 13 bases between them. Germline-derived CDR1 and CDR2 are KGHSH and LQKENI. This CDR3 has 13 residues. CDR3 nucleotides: TGTGCCAGCTCGGGGGGATCGGATTATGGCTACACCTTC. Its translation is CASSGGSDYGYTF.

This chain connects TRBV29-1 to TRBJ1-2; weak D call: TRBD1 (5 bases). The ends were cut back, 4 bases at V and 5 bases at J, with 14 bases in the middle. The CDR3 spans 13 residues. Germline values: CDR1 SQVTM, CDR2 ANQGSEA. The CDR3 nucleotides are TGCAGCGTTGGGGGCGGGTCTGGGTATGGCTACACCTTC. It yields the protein CSVGGGSGYGYTF. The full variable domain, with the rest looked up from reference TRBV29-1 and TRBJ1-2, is SAVISQKPSRDICQRGTSLTIQCQVDSQVTMMFWYRQQPGQSLTLIATANQGSEATYESGFVIDKFPISRPNLTFSTLTVSNMSPEDSSIYLCSVGGGSGYGYTFGSGTRLTVV.

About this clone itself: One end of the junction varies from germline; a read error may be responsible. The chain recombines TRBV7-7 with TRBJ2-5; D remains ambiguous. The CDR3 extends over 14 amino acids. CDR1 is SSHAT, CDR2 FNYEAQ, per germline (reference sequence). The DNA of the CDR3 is TGTGCCAGCGCCAGCGAAGGTTTAGTAGAGGCCCAGTACTTC. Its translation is CASASEGLVEAQYF.

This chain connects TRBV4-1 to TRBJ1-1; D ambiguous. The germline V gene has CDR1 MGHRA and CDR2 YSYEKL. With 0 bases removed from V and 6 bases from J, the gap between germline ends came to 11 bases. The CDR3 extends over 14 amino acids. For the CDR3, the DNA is TGCGCCAGCAGCCAAGAAACGCGATTCCCTGAAGCTTTCTTT. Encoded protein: CASSQETRFPEAFF.

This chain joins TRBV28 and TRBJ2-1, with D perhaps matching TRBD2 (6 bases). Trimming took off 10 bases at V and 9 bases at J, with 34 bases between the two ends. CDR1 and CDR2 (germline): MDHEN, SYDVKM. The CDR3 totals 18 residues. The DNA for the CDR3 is TGTGCCATCAGGGTAGCGGCAGGGAATTCCCGAGGAGGACGTGAGCAGTTCTTC. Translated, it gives CAIRVAAGNSRGGREQFF.

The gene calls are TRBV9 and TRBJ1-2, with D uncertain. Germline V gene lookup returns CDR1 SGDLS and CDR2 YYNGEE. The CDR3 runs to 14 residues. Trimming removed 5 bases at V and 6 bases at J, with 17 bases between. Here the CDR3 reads CASSSGGRWHGYTF. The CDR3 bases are TGTGCCAGCAGTTCCGGCGGGAGGTGGCATGGCTACACCTTC.

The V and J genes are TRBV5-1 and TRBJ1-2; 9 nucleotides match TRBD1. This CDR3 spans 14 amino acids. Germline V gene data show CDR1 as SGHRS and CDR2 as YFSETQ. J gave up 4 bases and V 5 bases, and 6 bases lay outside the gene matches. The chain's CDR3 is CASRPMTGGYGYTF. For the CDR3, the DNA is TGCGCCAGCAGGCCAATGACAGGGGGCTATGGCTACACCTTC.

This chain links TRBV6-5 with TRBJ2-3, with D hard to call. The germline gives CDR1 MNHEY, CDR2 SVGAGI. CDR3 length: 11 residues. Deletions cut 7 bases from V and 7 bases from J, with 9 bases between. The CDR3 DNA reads TGTGCCAGCATACAAGGGCATACGCAGTATTTT. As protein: CASIQGHTQYF.

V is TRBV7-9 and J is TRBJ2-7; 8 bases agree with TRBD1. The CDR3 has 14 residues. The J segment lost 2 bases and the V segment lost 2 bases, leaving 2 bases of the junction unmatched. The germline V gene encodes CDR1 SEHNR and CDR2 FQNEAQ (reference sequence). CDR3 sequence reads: CASSLRTGPYEQYF. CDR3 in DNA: TGTGCCAGCAGCTTACGGACAGGGCCCTACGAGCAGTACTTC.

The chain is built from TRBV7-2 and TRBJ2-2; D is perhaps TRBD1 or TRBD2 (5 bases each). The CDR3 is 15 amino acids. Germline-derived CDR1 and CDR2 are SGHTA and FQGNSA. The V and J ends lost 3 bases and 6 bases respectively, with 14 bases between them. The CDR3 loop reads CASSFEGKAPGELFF. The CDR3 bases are TGTGCCAGCAGCTTTGAGGGGAAGGCCCCCGGGGAGCTGTTTTTT. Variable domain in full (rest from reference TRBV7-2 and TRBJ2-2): GAGVSQSPSNKVTEKGKDVELRCDPISGHTALYWYRQSLGQGLEFLIYFQGNSAPDKSGLPSDRFSAERTGGSVSTLTIQRTQQEDSAVYLCASSFEGKAPGELFFGEGSRLTVL.

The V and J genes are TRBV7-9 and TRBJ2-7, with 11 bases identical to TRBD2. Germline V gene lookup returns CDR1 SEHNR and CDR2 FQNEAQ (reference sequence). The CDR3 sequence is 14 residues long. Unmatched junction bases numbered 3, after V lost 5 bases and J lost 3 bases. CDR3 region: CASSPLAGGYEQYF. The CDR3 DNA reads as TGTGCCAGCAGCCCCCTAGCGGGGGGCTACGAGCAGTACTTC.

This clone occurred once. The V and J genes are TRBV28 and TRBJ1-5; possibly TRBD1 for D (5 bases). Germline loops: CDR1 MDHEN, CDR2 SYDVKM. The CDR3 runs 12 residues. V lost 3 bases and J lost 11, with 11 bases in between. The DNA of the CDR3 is TGTGCCAGCAGTTTGTGGAAGACAGCCCAGCATTTT. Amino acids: CASSLWKTAQHF.

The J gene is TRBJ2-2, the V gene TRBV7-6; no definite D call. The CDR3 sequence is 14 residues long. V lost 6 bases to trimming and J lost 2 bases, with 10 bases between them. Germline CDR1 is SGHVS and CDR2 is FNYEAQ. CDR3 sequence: CASSLGYNTGELFF. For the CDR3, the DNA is TGTGCCAGCAGTTTGGGATACAACACCGGGGAGCTGTTTTTT.

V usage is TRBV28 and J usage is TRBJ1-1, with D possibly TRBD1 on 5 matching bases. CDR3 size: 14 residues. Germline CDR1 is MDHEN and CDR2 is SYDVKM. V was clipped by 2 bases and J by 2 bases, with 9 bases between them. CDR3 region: CASSLRGLNTEAFF. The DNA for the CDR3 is TGTGCCAGCAGTTTAAGGGGTTTAAACACTGAAGCTTTCTTT.

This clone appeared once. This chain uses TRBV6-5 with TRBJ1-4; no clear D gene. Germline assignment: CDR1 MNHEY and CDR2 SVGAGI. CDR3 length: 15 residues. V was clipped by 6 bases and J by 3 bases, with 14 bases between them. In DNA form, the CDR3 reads TGTGCCAGCAGCAGAGACCGAGCGTCTAATGAAAAACTGTTTTTT. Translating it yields CASSRDRASNEKLFF.

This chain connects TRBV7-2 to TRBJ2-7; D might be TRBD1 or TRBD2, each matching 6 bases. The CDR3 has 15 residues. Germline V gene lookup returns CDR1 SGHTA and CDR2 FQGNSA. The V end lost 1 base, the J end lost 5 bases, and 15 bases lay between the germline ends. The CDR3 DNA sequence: TGTGCCAGCAGCTTAGTTTGGGGGGCCGCTAACGAGCAGTACTTC. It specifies CASSLVWGAANEQYF.

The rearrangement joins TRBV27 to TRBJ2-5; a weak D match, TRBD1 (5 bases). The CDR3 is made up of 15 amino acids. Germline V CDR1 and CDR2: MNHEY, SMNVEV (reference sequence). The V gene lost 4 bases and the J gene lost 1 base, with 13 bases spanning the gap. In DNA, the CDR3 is TGTGCCAGCAGTTCTAAGGGGCTACCCCAAGAGACCCAGTACTTC. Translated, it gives CASSSKGLPQETQYF.

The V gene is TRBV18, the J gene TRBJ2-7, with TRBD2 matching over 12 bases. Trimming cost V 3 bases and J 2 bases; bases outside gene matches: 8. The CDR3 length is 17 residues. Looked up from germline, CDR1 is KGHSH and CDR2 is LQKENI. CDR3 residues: CASSPGGLAGGTYEQYF. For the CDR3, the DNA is TGTGCCAGCTCACCGGGGGGACTAGCGGGTGGGACCTACGAGCAGTACTTC.

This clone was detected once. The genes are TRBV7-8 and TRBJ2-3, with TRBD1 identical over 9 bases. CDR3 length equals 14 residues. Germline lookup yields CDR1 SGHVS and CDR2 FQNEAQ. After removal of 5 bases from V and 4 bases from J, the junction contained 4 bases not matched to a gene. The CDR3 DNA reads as TGTGCCAGCAGCCAGGGACAGGGCTCAGATACGCAGTATTTT. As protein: CASSQGQGSDTQYF.